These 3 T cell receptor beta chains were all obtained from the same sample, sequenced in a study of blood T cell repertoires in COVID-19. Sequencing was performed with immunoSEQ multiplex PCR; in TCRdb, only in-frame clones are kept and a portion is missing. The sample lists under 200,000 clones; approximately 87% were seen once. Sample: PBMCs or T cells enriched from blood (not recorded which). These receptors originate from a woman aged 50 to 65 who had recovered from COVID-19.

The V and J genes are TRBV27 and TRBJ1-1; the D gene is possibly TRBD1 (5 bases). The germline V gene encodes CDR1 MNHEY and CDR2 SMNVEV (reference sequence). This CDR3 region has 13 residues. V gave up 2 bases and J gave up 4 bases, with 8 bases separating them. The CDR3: CASSLGGTTEAFF. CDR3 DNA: TGTGCCAGCAGTTTAGGGGGGACCACTGAAGCTTTCTTT.

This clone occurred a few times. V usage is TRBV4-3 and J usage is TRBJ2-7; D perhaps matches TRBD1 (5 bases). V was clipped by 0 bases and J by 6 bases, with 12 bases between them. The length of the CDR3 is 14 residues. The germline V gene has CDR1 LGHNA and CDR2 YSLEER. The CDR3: CASSQEPGSREQYF. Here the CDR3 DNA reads TGCGCCAGCAGCCAAGAGCCAGGGTCTCGCGAGCAGTACTTC.

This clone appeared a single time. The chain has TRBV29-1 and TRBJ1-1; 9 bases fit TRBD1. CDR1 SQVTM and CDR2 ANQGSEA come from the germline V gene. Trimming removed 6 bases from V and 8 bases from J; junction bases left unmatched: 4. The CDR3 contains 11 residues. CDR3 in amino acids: CSVQGAGEAFF. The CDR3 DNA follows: TGCAGCGTACAGGGGGCTGGAGAAGCTTTCTTT. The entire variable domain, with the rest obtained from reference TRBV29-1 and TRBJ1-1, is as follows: SAVISQKPSRDICQRGTSLTIQCQVDSQVTMMFWYRQQPGQSLTLIATANQGSEATYESGFVIDKFPISRPNLTFSTLTVSNMSPEDSSIYLCSVQGAGEAFFGQGTRLTVV.